A selection of T cell receptor beta chains follows, all from one sample in a study of T cell responses to AZD1222 COVID-19 vaccine. Clones were sequenced by immunoSEQ multiplex PCR, and TCRdb holds only the in-frame ones, with some missing. This sample has 100,000 to 140,000 clones, with around 90% found just once. Sequencing was performed on peripheral blood, taken 28 days after the second AZD1222 dose. Receptors were obtained from an adult who received the AZD1222 COVID-19 vaccine. Both conserved end residues are part of each CDR3. The D gene is left open where the match is weak. Clone size is not always given. Where it is, it says once, few, many or a class for expanded clones.

>TRBV6-5|.|TRBJ2-7|TRBD1
CASGPQGDEQYF
TGTGCCAGCGGTCCACAGGGGGACGAGCAGTACTTC
>TRBV10-3|.|TRBJ2-3|TRBD1
CAISEGGQHTDTQYF
TGTGCCATCAGTGAGGGGGGACAGCACACAGATACGCAGTATTTT
>TRBV4-1|.|TRBJ1-2|.
CASSQEIGVTYGYTF
TGCGCCAGCAGCCAAGAGATTGGGGTTACCTATGGCTACACCTTC
>TRBV29-1|.|TRBJ2-5|.
CSVPGPREETQYF
TGCAGCGTTCCCGGACCCAGGGAGGAGACCCAGTACTTC
>TRBV12-3/TRBV12-4|.|TRBJ2-7|TRBD1
CASSPTGAYEQYF
TGTGCCAGCAGTCCCACAGGGGCCTACGAGCAGTACTTC
>TRBV5-1|few|TRBJ2-7|.
CASSSQDYEQYF
TGCGCCAGCAGCTCACAGGACTACGAGCAGTACTTC
>TRBV12-5|.|TRBJ2-3|.
CASGLGRADTQYF
TGTGCTAGTGGTTTGGGCAGGGCAGATACGCAGTATTTT
>TRBV7-9|.|TRBJ1-5|.
CASSFGPVKGNQPQHF
TGTGCCAGCAGCTTTGGCCCGGTGAAAGGCAATCAGCCCCAGCATTTT
>TRBV5-1|once|TRBJ1-6|TRBD1
CASSLGGTGASPLHF
TGCGCCAGCAGCTTGGGAGGGACAGGGGCTTCACCCCTCCACTTT
>TRBV13|.|TRBJ2-5|TRBD2
CASSFTSAGVGETQYF
TGTGCCAGCAGCTTCACTTCAGCGGGGGTCGGGGAGACCCAGTACTTC
>TRBV10-2|.|TRBJ1-3|.
CASSESSTPGNTIYF
TGCGCCAGCAGTGAAAGCTCGACGCCTGGAAACACCATATATTTT
>TRBV4-2|.|TRBJ2-2|TRBD2
CASSHGLAGSGELFF
TGTGCCAGCAGCCACGGACTAGCGGGGTCCGGGGAGCTGTTTTTT
>TRBV18|once|TRBJ2-1|TRBD1
CASSPPPGQGARSYNEQFF
TGTGCCAGCTCACCACCACCGGGACAGGGGGCTCGATCCTACAATGAGCAGTTCTTC
>TRBV6-5|.|TRBJ2-7|.
CASSSAYEQYF
TGTGCCAGCAGTTCGGCGTACGAGCAGTACTTC
>TRBV5-4|.|TRBJ1-1|.
CASSLSGTEAFF
TGTGCCAGCAGCTTGAGCGGCACTGAAGCTTTCTTT
>TRBV7-9|.|TRBJ2-7|.
CASSPGLRYEQYF
TGTGCCAGCAGCCCCGGCCTTAGATACGAGCAGTACTTC
>TRBV6-1|once|TRBJ1-3|.
CASSAGGGGTGNTIYF
TGTGCCAGCAGTGCAGGCGGGGGGGGGACTGGAAACACCATATATTTT
>TRBV9|.|TRBJ1-4|.
CASSAGQPTNEKLFF
TGTGCCAGCAGCGCCGGACAGCCAACTAATGAAAAACTGTTTTTT
>TRBV12-3/TRBV12-4|.|TRBJ2-7|.
CASSQTDEQYF
TGTGCCAGCAGCCAGACCGACGAGCAGTACTTC
>TRBV5-1|.|TRBJ1-5|.
CASSLGSGIEPQHF
TGCGCCAGCAGCTTGGGTTCAGGGATTGAACCCCAGCATTTT
>TRBV15|few|TRBJ1-5|TRBD1
CATSRDRGLEPQHF
TGTGCCACCAGCAGAGACAGGGGGCTGGAGCCCCAGCATTTT
>TRBV30|.|TRBJ2-1|TRBD2
CASRQGGGNYNEQFF
TGTGCCTCTCGGCAGGGCGGGGGGAACTACAATGAGCAGTTCTTC
>TRBV4-2|.|TRBJ1-2|TRBD1
CASSPGQGTLSGYTF
TGTGCCAGCAGCCCCGGACAGGGCACTTTAAGTGGCTACACCTTC
>TRBV29-1|.|TRBJ1-2|TRBD1
CSVVQGAEGYGYTF
TGCAGCGTTGTTCAGGGGGCGGAAGGCTATGGCTACACCTTC
>TRBV19|.|TRBJ1-4|.
CASSLLEKIGEKLFF
TGTGCCAGTAGCCTCCTAGAAAAAATAGGGGAAAAACTGTTTTTT
>TRBV11-2|.|TRBJ1-5|.
CASSLEGTVPNQPQHF
TGTGCCAGCAGCTTAGAGGGAACAGTACCAAATCAGCCCCAGCATTTT
>TRBV7-9|.|TRBJ1-2|TRBD1
CASSRDSNYGYTF
TGTGCCAGCAGTCGGGACAGCAACTATGGCTACACCTTC
>TRBV4-1|.|TRBJ2-3|.
CASSQREGGQGTQYF
TGCGCCAGCAGCCAGAGGGAGGGGGGGCAAGGTACGCAGTATTTT
>TRBV5-4|.|TRBJ2-3|.
CASSLWGGTDTQYF
TGTGCCAGCAGCTTATGGGGGGGCACAGATACGCAGTATTTT
>TRBV19|.|TRBJ2-2|TRBD1
CASSVPGQGFGELFF
TGTGCCAGTAGTGTGCCGGGACAGGGATTCGGGGAGCTGTTTTTT
>TRBV19|.|TRBJ1-1|.
CASSERPWDTEAFF
TGTGCCAGTAGTGAGAGGCCATGGGACACTGAAGCTTTCTTT
>TRBV19|.|TRBJ2-5|TRBD2
CATQLSGGIGKTQYF
TGTGCCACCCAACTTAGCGGGGGGATAGGGAAGACCCAGTACTTC
>TRBV7-8|.|TRBJ2-7|.
CASSSTREGAEQYF
TGTGCCAGCAGCTCCACTAGGGAGGGGGCCGAGCAGTACTTC
>TRBV30|.|TRBJ1-2|.
CAWSTNRSHLRGYGYTF
TGTGCCTGGAGCACCAACAGGAGCCATCTCCGGGGCTATGGCTACACCTTC
>TRBV18|.|TRBJ2-2|.
CASSPPGTTNTGELFF
TGTGCCAGCTCACCACCTGGGACAACGAACACCGGGGAGCTGTTTTTT
>TRBV6-5|.|TRBJ1-5|.
CASRKQVNQPQHF
TGTGCCAGCAGGAAACAGGTTAATCAGCCCCAGCATTTT
>TRBV2|.|TRBJ1-1|TRBD1
CASTEPGTGGTEAFF
TGTGCCAGCACCGAGCCAGGGACAGGGGGCACTGAAGCTTTCTTT
>TRBV5-1|.|TRBJ2-7|TRBD1
CASSLDRGLGEQYF
TGCGCCAGCAGCTTAGACAGGGGTTTGGGGGAGCAGTACTTC
>TRBV29-1|.|TRBJ1-1|.
CSVELAGPEAFF
TGCAGCGTTGAGTTGGCAGGTCCTGAAGCTTTCTTT
>TRBV11-1|.|TRBJ2-5|.
CASSTAPAPETQYF
TGTGCCAGCAGCACGGCCCCGGCGCCAGAGACCCAGTACTTC
>TRBV12-3/TRBV12-4|.|TRBJ1-6|.
CASSQQQESPLHF
TGTGCCAGCAGTCAACAACAGGAATCACCCCTCCACTTT
>TRBV7-8|.|TRBJ1-3|TRBD1
CASSLERTGKKTIYF
TGTGCCAGCAGCTTAGAGAGGACAGGGAAAAAAACCATATATTTT
>TRBV6-1|once|TRBJ2-7|TRBD1
CASSERPMGDRAGYEQYF
TGTGCCAGCAGTGAAAGGCCTATGGGGGACAGGGCAGGATACGAGCAGTACTTC
>TRBV19|once|TRBJ1-1|.
CASSIQANTEAFF
TGTGCCAGTAGTATCCAGGCGAACACTGAAGCTTTCTTT
>TRBV6-2/TRBV6-3|.|TRBJ1-6|.
CASSYTPRDSPLHF
TGTGCCAGCAGTTACACTCCCAGGGATTCACCCCTCCACTTT
>TRBV7-2|.|TRBJ1-5|.
CASSLGLNQPQHF
TGTGCCAGCAGCTTGGGGCTCAATCAGCCCCAGCATTTT
>TRBV18|.|TRBJ1-1|.
CASSIGVNTEAFF
TGTGCCAGCTCAATAGGGGTAAACACTGAAGCTTTCTTT